This paragraph reports one T cell receptor beta chain. Its target is unknown. The germline gene is not matched at one end of the junction; a read error may be the cause. The CDR3 consists of 10 residues. CDR1 is DFQATT, CDR2 SNEGSKA, per germline (reference sequence). Anyone with autoimmune disease history or systemic immunosuppression was excluded. This sample is drawn from a study of OX40 agonist ivuxolimab in advanced cancers. Study observations and caveats: By week 6 at 0.1 to 3.0 mg/kg, blood CD4+ and CD8+ T cells had expanded clonally. CD8+ T cells showed, on average, more clonal expansion than CD4+ cells. Among some nonresponders, normalized T-cell clonal expansion was also low.

Only in-frame clones appear in the TCRdb table, and some are missing; sequencing was by immunoSEQ multiplex PCR. The sample shows 70,000 to 95,000 clones, around 88% of them seen only once. The TCR originated in an adult with an advanced solid tumor such as melanoma, head and neck, liver or kidney cancer. This chain joins TRBV20-1 and TRBJ2-3, with TRBD2 matching over 7 bases. The material was CD4+ or CD8+ T cells sorted from blood, obtained in a trial of the OX40 agonist ivuxolimab. DNA for the CDR3: TGCAGTGCCGGGACCCGGGACTACCCTTTT. Residues: CSAGTRDYPF.